These 20 T cell receptor beta chains share one sample of origin, sequenced in a study of T-cell memory formation after mild COVID-19 (dated by TCRdb to 2020 to 2023). Preparation of the library involved 5' RACE. This sample was sequenced with an Illumina NovaSeq 6000. TCRdb redid the processing of the public reads, applying fastp at Q25 and MiXCR, and retained in-frame beta chains. Each CDR3 protein appears once, grouped with its most common genes and DNA. The sample profile shows some 300,000 distinct CDR3 sequences; 19% of them were found once. The biggest ten clones account for more than 20% of the sample. The sample was PBMCs or a T cell subset sorted from them (not recorded which). Receptor source: a young man who had mild COVID-19 (a few samples of this study predate the infection). The sample titles of this study are shuffled in the database, so cell type and time point are left out; the donor was told from shared clones.

This clonotype came up a few times. V gene TRBV28 combines with J gene TRBJ2-1, with D perhaps TRBD1 (6 bases). V lost 2 bases and J 8 bases, leaving 10 bases between the germline ends. The CDR3 runs to 13 residues. The germline V gene has CDR1 MDHEN and CDR2 SYDVKM. The CDR3 DNA reads as TGTGCCAGCAGTTTAAGGGGGTCGTATGAGCAGTTCTTC. This sequence encodes CASSLRGSYEQFF.

This clonotype appeared a few times. The chain carries TRBV4-1 and TRBJ1-1, with D perhaps TRBD1 (5 bases). Trimming removed 1 base from V and 5 bases from J, with 11 bases in between. This CDR3 has 14 residues. Germline loops: CDR1 MGHRA, CDR2 YSYEKL. The chain's CDR3 is CASSQAIGVTEAFF. CDR3 nucleotide sequence: TGCGCCAGCAGCCAAGCAATAGGGGTGACTGAAGCTTTCTTT.

This rearrangement joins TRBV7-3 to TRBJ2-3; 9 nucleotides agree with TRBD2. V lost 4 bases and J lost 1; bases outside the gene matches: 9. The length of the CDR3 is 17 residues. The V gene's germline CDR1 is SGHTA and CDR2 FQGTGA. CDR3 in DNA: TGTGCCAGCAGCTCTTACCCTTTAGCGGGAGGCACAGATACGCAGTATTTT. It is translated as CASSSYPLAGGTDTQYF.

This chain links TRBV12-3 or TRBV12-4 with TRBJ2-6; 7 bases are a match to TRBD2. This CDR3 is 18 amino acids long. V was pared by 6 bases and J by 1 base, with 12 bases of the junction left unmatched. The CDR3 is CASRPVGRGLSGANVLTF. CDR3 coding DNA: TGTGCCAGCAGACCAGTGGGGCGGGGGTTATCTGGGGCCAACGTCCTGACTTTC.

The V call is TRBV28, the J call TRBJ2-2; TRBD1 matches at 9 bases. The germline V gene has CDR1 MDHEN and CDR2 SYDVKM. After removal of 4 bases from V and 3 bases from J, the junction contained 6 bases not matched to a gene. The CDR3 extends over 16 amino acids. CDR3 amino acids: CASSSPGQGHTGELFF. Here the CDR3 DNA reads TGTGCCAGCAGTTCTCCGGGACAGGGTCACACCGGGGAGCTGTTTTTT.

This clonotype has only a few counts. J is TRBJ2-1 and V is TRBV5-1; D is unclear. Germline CDR1 and CDR2: SGHRS and YFSETQ. CDR3 length: 14 residues. V was trimmed by 4 bases and J by 6 bases, leaving 14 bases between them. The DNA for the CDR3 is TGCGCCAGCAGCATTTCTCCCCCTCTCAATGAGCAGTTCTTC. This encodes CASSISPPLNEQFF.

In this sample, this clonotype turned up a few times. The chain recombines TRBV12-3 or TRBV12-4 with TRBJ2-7, with no clear D. Trimming cost V 2 bases and J 5 bases, with 10 bases left between them. The CDR3 has 13 residues. The CDR3 bases are TGTGCCAGCAGTTTATCTGGGTGGGACGAGCAGTACTTC. This codes for CASSLSGWDEQYF.

This clonotype has more than one count but fewer than ten. This chain connects TRBV5-1 to TRBJ2-2; D is possibly TRBD1 or TRBD2 (5 bases each). Germline CDR1 and CDR2: SGHRS and YFSETQ. The V and J ends lost 4 bases and 4 bases respectively, with 20 bases between them. CDR3 length: 17 amino acids. DNA of the CDR3: TGCGCCAGCAGCCTCTGGGCTGGGGGTCAAGGCACCGGGGAGCTGTTTTTT. Translated: CASSLWAGGQGTGELFF.

J is TRBJ2-1 and V is TRBV20-1, with 8 nucleotides matching TRBD2. There are 10 residues in the CDR3. The germline V gene has CDR1 DFQATT and CDR2 SNEGSKA (reference sequence). The CDR3: CSGGAGEQFF. The CDR3 DNA reads as TGCAGCGGGGGGGCAGGTGAGCAGTTCTTC.

Only a few counts were recorded for this clonotype. The genes are TRBV5-1 and TRBJ2-1; TRBD2 matches 8 bases. The CDR3 loop spans 13 amino acids. J gave up 7 bases and V 3 bases, and 3 bases lay outside the gene matches. Germline values: CDR1 SGHRS, CDR2 YFSETQ. The CDR3 loop is CASSSTSANEQFF. In DNA form, the CDR3 reads TGCGCCAGCAGCTCGACTAGCGCGAATGAGCAGTTCTTC.

The chain is built from TRBV11-1 and TRBJ2-3; D is ambiguous. Trimming shortened V by 2 bases and J by 0 bases, and 12 bases separated the two germline ends. This CDR3 spans 16 amino acids. Germline CDR1 is SGHAT and CDR2 is FQDESV (reference sequence). The CDR3 DNA reads as TGTGCCAGCAGCTTATACCCCGAAACTAGCACAGATACGCAGTATTTT. This encodes CASSLYPETSTDTQYF.

The CDR3 sequence: CASIPGTVYNEQFF. CDR3 bases: TGTGCCAGTATACCCGGGACAGTGTACAATGAGCAGTTCTTC. The chain uses TRBV7-9 and TRBJ2-1; TRBD1 aligns across 7 bases. Germline lookup yields CDR1 SEHNR and CDR2 FQNEAQ (reference sequence). The J segment lost 4 bases and the V segment lost 9 bases, leaving 9 bases of the junction unmatched. The CDR3 is 14 residues long.

This clonotype was observed at least ten times. The junction shows a germline mismatch at one end, possibly a read error. The V gene is TRBV5-1, the J gene TRBJ2-3, with 13 bases fitting TRBD2. The CDR3 is 16 amino acids. Germline values: CDR1 SGHRS, CDR2 YFSETQ. The CDR3 DNA is TGTGCCAGCAGTTCGGGACTAGCGGGGTCCACAGATACGCAGTATTTT. This codes for CASSSGLAGSTDTQYF.

In its sample, this clonotype was seen many times. V usage is TRBV20-1 and J usage is TRBJ1-4, with D maybe TRBD1 (5 bases). Trimming left V 3 bases short and J 10 bases short, with 18 bases between. Looked up from germline, CDR1 is DFQATT and CDR2 is SNEGSKA (reference sequence). The CDR3 runs to 14 residues. This chain's CDR3 is CSASPRQGLGKLFF. CDR3 coding DNA: TGCAGTGCTAGTCCGAGGCAGGGCCTGGGAAAACTGTTTTTT.

This chain links TRBV2 with TRBJ1-5, with TRBD1 as a possible D gene (5 bases). Germline V lookup: CDR1 SNHLY, CDR2 FYNNEI. V was pared by 6 bases and J by 7 bases, with 13 bases between. The length of the CDR3 is 13 residues. The CDR3 loop is CASRDQGSQPQHF. The DNA for the CDR3 is TGTGCCAGCAGAGACCAGGGAAGCCAGCCCCAGCATTTT.

The V gene is TRBV20-1, the J gene TRBJ2-5; D is possibly TRBD2 (6 bases). The CDR3 runs to 14 residues. Trimming left V 0 bases short and J 1 base short, with 9 bases between. Germline CDR1 DFQATT, CDR2 SNEGSKA (reference sequence). In nucleotides, the CDR3 is TGCAGTGCTAGAGATCGGCGGGGCCAAGAGACCCAGTACTTC. As protein: CSARDRRGQETQYF.

This clonotype showed up just a few times. This chain connects TRBV4-3 to TRBJ2-3, with 9 bases aligning to TRBD2. CDR1 and CDR2 from the germline V gene are LGHNA and YSLEER. V was clipped by 5 bases and J by 2 bases; unmatched bases: 5. CDR3 size: 15 residues. CDR3 sequence: CASSLAGDYTDTQYF. In DNA, the CDR3 is TGCGCCAGCAGCTTAGCGGGGGACTACACAGATACGCAGTATTTT.

This clonotype was seen repeatedly, ten times or more. The chain couples TRBV7-2 to TRBJ1-1, with 9 nucleotides matching TRBD1. The CDR3 totals 13 residues. CDR1 is SGHTA and CDR2 is FQGNSA in the germline V gene. V lost 5 bases and J lost 5; bases outside the gene matches: 3. In nucleotides, the CDR3 is TGTGCCAGCAGCCGACAGGGGGGGACTGAAGCTTTCTTT. Protein sequence: CASSRQGGTEAFF. The variable domain in full, completed from reference TRBV7-2 and TRBJ1-1, reads GAGVSQSPSNKVTEKGKDVELRCDPISGHTALYWYRQSLGQGLEFLIYFQGNSAPDKSGLPSDRFSAERTGGSVSTLTIQRTQQEDSAVYLCASSRQGGTEAFFGQGTRLTVV.

The gene calls are TRBV7-6 and TRBJ2-6; the D gene is possibly TRBD1 (5 bases). Germline-derived CDR1 and CDR2 are SGHVS and FNYEAQ. Trimming cost V 5 bases and J 4 bases, with 12 bases left between them. The CDR3 extends over 15 amino acids. Written as DNA, the CDR3 is TGTGCCAGCAGCCCCCCCAGGGCCGGGGCCAACGTCCTGACTTTC. Translating it yields CASSPPRAGANVLTF.

The gene calls are TRBV5-6 and TRBJ1-4; D remains unclear. Germline V lookup: CDR1 SGHDT, CDR2 YYEEEE. CDR3 length: 16 residues. V was clipped by 2 bases and J by 0 bases, with 11 bases between them. The CDR3 here is CASSLDPTATNEKLFF. The CDR3 DNA follows: TGTGCCAGCAGCTTAGACCCGACCGCAACTAATGAAAAACTGTTTTTT.